This is a list of T cell receptor beta chains from one sample in a study of T cell responses to AZD1222 COVID-19 vaccine. Data came from immunoSEQ multiplex PCR; TCRdb stores just in-frame clones and leaves some out. The sample has about 86,000 clones; around 90% are singletons. This material consisted of peripheral blood, taken on day 0 of AZD1222 vaccination. The receptors stem from an adult in good health. The CDR3 runs from the conserved cysteine through the conserved F or W. The order of the fields is clone size, J gene, D gene, V gene, CDR3 protein, CDR3 DNA. The D gene is left open where the match is weak. The size of a clone is reported for some rows only, either as once, few or many, or as a class for expanded clones.

abundance: .; j_gene: TRBJ1-1; d_gene: .; v_gene: TRBV19; CDR3aa: CASSMGNKARNTEAFF; CDR3nt: TGTGCCAGTAGTATGGGAAACAAGGCCCGTAACACTGAAGCTTTCTTT
abundance: .; j_gene: TRBJ1-4; d_gene: TRBD1; v_gene: TRBV19; CDR3aa: CASRDPGTGNEKLFF; CDR3nt: TGTGCCAGTAGGGACCCCGGGACAGGGAATGAAAAACTGTTTTTT
abundance: .; j_gene: TRBJ1-1; d_gene: .; v_gene: TRBV2; CDR3aa: CASRTSTVNTEAFF; CDR3nt: TGTGCCAGCAGGACGTCGACAGTGAACACTGAAGCTTTCTTT
abundance: .; j_gene: TRBJ1-5; d_gene: .; v_gene: TRBV6-1; CDR3aa: CASSVPKGQYSNQPQHF; CDR3nt: TGTGCCAGCAGTGTACCAAAAGGACAGTATAGCAATCAGCCCCAGCATTTT
abundance: once; j_gene: TRBJ1-1; d_gene: .; v_gene: TRBV27; CDR3aa: CASTLSANTEAFF; CDR3nt: TGTGCCAGCACTTTATCAGCGAACACTGAAGCTTTCTTT
abundance: .; j_gene: TRBJ2-1; d_gene: .; v_gene: TRBV14; CDR3aa: CASSQEHRNEQFF; CDR3nt: TGTGCCAGCAGCCAAGAGCATAGGAATGAGCAGTTCTTC
abundance: .; j_gene: TRBJ2-7; d_gene: TRBD2; v_gene: TRBV7-6; CDR3aa: CASSPRTSGFYEQYF; CDR3nt: TGTGCCAGCAGCCCAAGGACTAGCGGGTTCTACGAGCAGTACTTC
abundance: .; j_gene: TRBJ2-2; d_gene: TRBD2; v_gene: TRBV2; CDR3aa: CASSSISGGDTGELFF; CDR3nt: TGTGCCAGCAGCTCAATTAGCGGGGGGGACACCGGGGAGCTGTTTTTT
abundance: .; j_gene: TRBJ2-2; d_gene: .; v_gene: TRBV12-5; CDR3aa: CASGLSGGYPGELFF; CDR3nt: TGTGCTAGTGGTTTGTCTGGGGGCTATCCCGGGGAGCTGTTTTTT
abundance: .; j_gene: TRBJ2-5; d_gene: .; v_gene: TRBV4-1; CDR3aa: CASSLTGAGETQYF; CDR3nt: TGCGCCAGCAGCCTTACTGGGGCGGGCGAGACCCAGTACTTC
abundance: .; j_gene: TRBJ2-2; d_gene: .; v_gene: TRBV6-5; CDR3aa: CASSWRQSSNTGELFF; CDR3nt: TGTGCCAGCAGTTGGAGACAGAGCTCCAACACCGGGGAGCTGTTTTTT
abundance: .; j_gene: TRBJ2-1; d_gene: .; v_gene: TRBV14; CDR3aa: CASSQLRRGDEQFF; CDR3nt: TGTGCCAGCAGCCAACTCAGGCGGGGTGATGAGCAGTTCTTC
abundance: .; j_gene: TRBJ2-2; d_gene: TRBD1; v_gene: TRBV14; CDR3aa: CASSLRTGAGTGELFF; CDR3nt: TGTGCCAGCAGCCTGCGGACAGGGGCGGGCACCGGGGAGCTGTTTTTT
abundance: .; j_gene: TRBJ2-3; d_gene: .; v_gene: TRBV10-3; CDR3aa: CAISESGDSTDTQYF; CDR3nt: TGTGCCATCAGTGAGTCGGGTGATAGCACAGATACGCAGTATTTT
abundance: .; j_gene: TRBJ1-4; d_gene: .; v_gene: TRBV7-9; CDR3aa: CASSRDSRRLFF; CDR3nt: TGTGCCAGCAGCAGGGACTCCCGAAGGCTGTTTTTT
abundance: .; j_gene: TRBJ2-3; d_gene: TRBD2; v_gene: TRBV5-4; CDR3aa: CASSGLAGGGTDTQYF; CDR3nt: TGTGCCAGCAGCGGACTAGCGGGGGGTGGAACAGATACGCAGTATTTT
abundance: .; j_gene: TRBJ1-1; d_gene: .; v_gene: TRBV20-1; CDR3aa: CSASLPRTTNTEAFF; CDR3nt: TGCAGTGCTAGTCTCCCCCGGACAACGAACACTGAAGCTTTCTTT
abundance: .; j_gene: TRBJ1-4; d_gene: .; v_gene: TRBV5-1; CDR3aa: CASSLASGAGEKLFF; CDR3nt: TGCGCCAGCAGCTTGGCCTCAGGGGCTGGGGAAAAACTGTTTTTT
abundance: .; j_gene: TRBJ2-1; d_gene: TRBD1; v_gene: TRBV5-4; CDR3aa: CASSPRDRGDNEQFF; CDR3nt: TGTGCCAGCAGCCCCCGGGACAGGGGTGACAATGAGCAGTTCTTC
abundance: .; j_gene: TRBJ2-7; d_gene: .; v_gene: TRBV6-5; CDR3aa: CASSQGGTRSYEQYF; CDR3nt: TGTGCCAGCAGCCAGGGGGGAACGAGGTCATACGAGCAGTACTTC
abundance: once; j_gene: TRBJ1-6; d_gene: TRBD1; v_gene: TRBV4-1; CDR3aa: CASSQTGVGSPLHF; CDR3nt: TGCGCCAGCAGCCAAACAGGGGTTGGATCACCCCTCCACTTT
abundance: .; j_gene: TRBJ1-1; d_gene: TRBD1; v_gene: TRBV27; CDR3aa: CASSLTGILNTEAFF; CDR3nt: TGTGCCAGCAGTCTGACAGGGATACTGAACACTGAAGCTTTCTTT
abundance: .; j_gene: TRBJ1-1; d_gene: TRBD1; v_gene: TRBV11-3; CDR3aa: CASSKDRDTEAFF; CDR3nt: TGTGCCAGCAGCAAAGACAGGGACACTGAAGCTTTCTTT
abundance: .; j_gene: TRBJ1-3; d_gene: .; v_gene: TRBV7-9; CDR3aa: CASSFTRGSGNTIYF; CDR3nt: TGTGCCAGCAGCTTCACCAGGGGTTCTGGAAACACCATATATTTT
abundance: .; j_gene: TRBJ2-7; d_gene: .; v_gene: TRBV4-1; CDR3aa: CASSQEGNSRLYEQYF; CDR3nt: TGCGCCAGCAGCCAAGAAGGGAACAGTAGGCTCTACGAGCAGTACTTC
abundance: .; j_gene: TRBJ2-7; d_gene: .; v_gene: TRBV30; CDR3aa: CAWSIPGRRGVEQYF; CDR3nt: TGTGCCTGGAGTATTCCGGGACGCCGCGGGGTAGAGCAGTACTTC
abundance: .; j_gene: TRBJ1-6; d_gene: .; v_gene: TRBV7-2; CDR3aa: CASSSRRNSPLHF; CDR3nt: TGTGCCAGCAGCTCGAGGCGAAATTCACCCCTCCACTTT
abundance: .; j_gene: TRBJ1-1; d_gene: TRBD1; v_gene: TRBV2; CDR3aa: CASSPGQGRTEAFF; CDR3nt: TGTGCCAGCAGTCCCGGACAGGGGAGGACTGAAGCTTTCTTT
abundance: .; j_gene: TRBJ2-7; d_gene: TRBD1; v_gene: TRBV11-2; CDR3aa: CASSLAGTAYEQYF; CDR3nt: TGTGCCAGCAGCTTAGCCGGGACAGCTTACGAGCAGTACTTC
abundance: .; j_gene: TRBJ2-3; d_gene: .; v_gene: TRBV5-1; CDR3aa: CASSLAWATDTQYF; CDR3nt: TGCGCCAGCAGCTTGGCCTGGGCGACAGATACGCAGTATTTT
abundance: .; j_gene: TRBJ1-1; d_gene: .; v_gene: TRBV11-2; CDR3aa: CASSLEGDTEAFF; CDR3nt: TGTGCCAGCAGCTTAGAGGGGGACACTGAAGCTTTCTTT
abundance: .; j_gene: TRBJ1-2; d_gene: .; v_gene: TRBV3-1/TRBV3-2; CDR3aa: CASSQVGNYGYTF; CDR3nt: TGTGCCAGCAGCCAAGTCGGTAACTATGGCTACACCTTC
abundance: .; j_gene: TRBJ1-5; d_gene: .; v_gene: TRBV2; CDR3aa: CASSAEGLFNQPQHF; CDR3nt: TGTGCCAGCAGTGCAGAAGGTCTGTTCAATCAGCCCCAGCATTTT
abundance: once; j_gene: TRBJ1-4; d_gene: TRBD1; v_gene: TRBV7-2; CDR3aa: CASSSDREGTNEKLFF; CDR3nt: TGTGCCAGCAGCTCGGACAGGGAGGGTACTAATGAAAAACTGTTTTTT
abundance: .; j_gene: TRBJ2-3; d_gene: .; v_gene: TRBV15; CDR3aa: CATSSDLVNTQYF; CDR3nt: TGTGCCACCAGCAGTGATCTAGTGAATACGCAGTATTTT
abundance: .; j_gene: TRBJ2-2; d_gene: .; v_gene: TRBV29-1; CDR3aa: CSVAGQWNGELFF; CDR3nt: TGCAGCGTCGCGGGACAGTGGAACGGGGAGCTGTTTTTT
abundance: .; j_gene: TRBJ1-1; d_gene: TRBD1; v_gene: TRBV6-6; CDR3aa: CASSSYRGLIEAFF; CDR3nt: TGTGCCAGCAGTTCATACAGGGGGCTTATTGAAGCTTTCTTT
abundance: .; j_gene: TRBJ1-2; d_gene: .; v_gene: TRBV3-1/TRBV3-2; CDR3aa: CASSQGNYGYTF; CDR3nt: TGTGCCAGCAGCCAAGGAAACTATGGCTACACCTTC
abundance: .; j_gene: TRBJ2-1; d_gene: TRBD2; v_gene: TRBV3-1/TRBV3-2; CDR3aa: CASSPSGRYNEQFF; CDR3nt: TGTGCCAGCAGCCCTAGCGGGAGATACAATGAGCAGTTCTTC
abundance: .; j_gene: TRBJ2-7; d_gene: .; v_gene: TRBV30; CDR3aa: CAWSAKQVGDYEQYF; CDR3nt: TGTGCCTGGAGTGCAAAACAGGTAGGAGACTACGAGCAGTACTTC
abundance: once; j_gene: TRBJ2-1; d_gene: .; v_gene: TRBV5-5; CDR3aa: CASSLVSLGSSYNEQFF; CDR3nt: TGTGCCAGCAGCTTGGTCTCTCTGGGCAGCTCCTACAATGAGCAGTTCTTC
abundance: .; j_gene: TRBJ2-1; d_gene: TRBD2; v_gene: TRBV7-2; CDR3aa: CASSFLPSGGRNNEQFF; CDR3nt: TGTGCCAGCAGCTTTCTGCCTAGCGGGGGGCGAAACAATGAGCAGTTCTTC
abundance: once; j_gene: TRBJ2-7; d_gene: .; v_gene: TRBV5-4; CDR3aa: CASSRGQKGSENEQYF; CDR3nt: TGTGCCAGCAGCAGAGGACAGAAAGGGAGCGAAAACGAGCAGTACTTC
abundance: .; j_gene: TRBJ2-3; d_gene: .; v_gene: TRBV7-8; CDR3aa: CASSRRTDTQYF; CDR3nt: TGTGCCAGCAGCCGGCGCACAGATACGCAGTATTTT
abundance: .; j_gene: TRBJ1-3; d_gene: TRBD1; v_gene: TRBV15; CDR3aa: CATSRALGQGATLGNTIYF; CDR3nt: TGTGCCACCAGCAGAGCGCTGGGACAGGGCGCGACACTGGGAAACACCATATATTTT
abundance: .; j_gene: TRBJ2-1; d_gene: TRBD2; v_gene: TRBV29-1; CDR3aa: CSAATSGGNYNEQFF; CDR3nt: TGCAGCGCCGCGACTAGCGGGGGGAATTACAATGAGCAGTTCTTC
abundance: .; j_gene: TRBJ2-7; d_gene: TRBD1; v_gene: TRBV28; CDR3aa: CASRPIDRGGSYEQYF; CDR3nt: TGTGCCAGCAGACCTATAGACAGGGGGGGTTCCTACGAGCAGTACTTC
abundance: .; j_gene: TRBJ1-1; d_gene: .; v_gene: TRBV21-1; CDR3aa: CASSPLRTGDPEAFF; CDR3nt: TGTGCCAGCAGCCCCCTACGGACAGGGGACCCTGAAGCTTTCTTT
abundance: .; j_gene: TRBJ1-5; d_gene: TRBD1; v_gene: TRBV6-1; CDR3aa: CASSEGDRSNQPQHF; CDR3nt: TGTGCCAGCAGTGAAGGGGACAGAAGCAATCAGCCCCAGCATTTT
abundance: once; j_gene: TRBJ2-1; d_gene: .; v_gene: TRBV7-2; CDR3aa: CASSTNAGNNEQFF; CDR3nt: TGTGCCAGCAGCACAAACGCAGGGAACAATGAGCAGTTCTTC
abundance: .; j_gene: TRBJ2-3; d_gene: .; v_gene: TRBV11-2; CDR3aa: CASSPQGTDTQYF; CDR3nt: TGTGCCAGCAGCCCACAGGGCACAGATACGCAGTATTTT
abundance: .; j_gene: TRBJ2-7; d_gene: .; v_gene: TRBV6-2/TRBV6-3; CDR3aa: CASSLKMSYEQYF; CDR3nt: TGTGCCAGCAGCCTCAAGATGAGCTACGAGCAGTACTTC
abundance: .; j_gene: TRBJ2-5; d_gene: TRBD2; v_gene: TRBV9; CDR3aa: CASSVGAGAGKETQYF; CDR3nt: TGTGCCAGCAGCGTAGGAGCGGGGGCCGGGAAAGAGACCCAGTACTTC
abundance: .; j_gene: TRBJ2-1; d_gene: .; v_gene: TRBV9; CDR3aa: CASSRAYRVKAPNEQFF; CDR3nt: TGTGCCAGCAGCAGAGCATACAGGGTTAAAGCCCCCAATGAGCAGTTCTTC
abundance: .; j_gene: TRBJ1-2; d_gene: .; v_gene: TRBV5-5; CDR3aa: CASSLGTADYGYTF; CDR3nt: TGTGCCAGCAGCTTGGGGACCGCGGACTATGGCTACACCTTC